Listed here are 9 T cell receptor beta chains from one sample, sequenced in a study of OX40 agonist ivuxolimab in advanced cancers. TCRdb's copy holds only in-frame clones and misses some; the assay was immunoSEQ multiplex PCR. The sample contains about 62,000 clones, 65% to 90% of which appear only once. Material: CD4+ or CD8+ T cells sorted from blood, obtained in a trial of the OX40 agonist ivuxolimab. These receptors all come from an adult with an advanced solid tumor such as melanoma, head and neck, liver or kidney cancer.

J is TRBJ2-5 and V is TRBV6-1; no reliable D call. Trimming left V 3 bases short and J 5 bases short, with 10 bases between. Germline CDR1 is MNHNS and CDR2 is SASEGT. The CDR3 contains 13 residues. The CDR3 spells CASSDGVWETQYF. Here the CDR3 DNA reads TGTGCCAGCAGTGATGGGGTTTGGGAGACCCAGTACTTC.

Only a few counts were recorded for this clone. The chain recombines TRBV9 with TRBJ2-2, with 10 bases lining up with TRBD2. Germline V CDR1 and CDR2: SGDLS, YYNGEE. CDR3 size: 18 residues. The J segment lost 0 bases and the V segment lost 4 bases, leaving 9 bases of the junction unmatched. CDR3 loop: CASSFLAGAFANTGELFF. CDR3 DNA: TGTGCCAGCAGCTTTCTAGCGGGGGCCTTCGCGAACACCGGGGAGCTGTTTTTT.

The rearrangement links TRBV10-3 to TRBJ2-1; D possibly uses TRBD1 or TRBD2 (6 bases each). This CDR3 comprises 11 residues. Deletions cut 10 bases from V and 6 bases from J, with 10 bases between. CDR1 ENHRY and CDR2 SYGVKD come from the germline V gene. The CDR3 DNA reads TGTGCCAACGGGGGCCTCAATGAGCAGTTCTTC. This sequence encodes CANGGLNEQFF.

V and J are TRBV15 and TRBJ1-3; a weak D match, TRBD1 (6 bases). Trimming took 1 base from V and 1 from J, leaving 11 bases between them. Per the germline V gene, CDR1 is LNHNV and CDR2 is YYDKDF (reference sequence). This CDR3 region has 16 residues. The CDR3 region is CATSRGTALSGNTIYF. The DNA for the CDR3 is TGTGCCACCAGCAGAGGGACAGCGTTATCTGGAAACACCATATATTTT.

The chain employs TRBV6-5 and TRBJ2-5; tentatively, D is TRBD2 (6 bases). The CDR3 sequence is 15 residues long. Trimming took 6 bases from V and 5 from J, leaving 19 bases between them. From germline, CDR1 is MNHEY and CDR2 SVGAGI. The CDR3 loop is CASRPSFGGGETQYF. The CDR3 DNA sequence: TGTGCCAGCAGACCCTCTTTCGGGGGTGGCGAGACCCAGTACTTC.

In this sample, this clone turned up once. V usage is TRBV5-4 and J usage is TRBJ1-1; D is perhaps TRBD1 (6 bases). The germline V gene has CDR1 SGHNT and CDR2 YYREEE (reference sequence). V shed 0 bases and J shed 8 bases, with 20 bases lying between them. The CDR3 totals 16 residues. In nucleotides, the CDR3 is TGTGCCAGCAGCTTGGACTCGGCAGGGGTTTCGAGGGAAGCTTTCTTT. It yields the protein CASSLDSAGVSREAFF.

This sequence joins TRBV4-3 and TRBJ1-2; the D gene is possibly TRBD1 (6 bases). Per the germline V gene, CDR1 is LGHNA and CDR2 is YSLEER. The ends were cut back, 0 bases at V and 4 bases at J, with 18 bases in the middle. This CDR3 is built from 17 residues. CDR3 loop: CASSQDRPQGISYGYTF. In DNA form, the CDR3 reads TGCGCCAGCAGCCAAGATCGCCCCCAGGGGATTTCCTATGGCTACACCTTC.

This chain links TRBV18 with TRBJ1-4, with unresolved D. CDR3 length: 13 residues. In germline, CDR1 is KGHSH, CDR2 LQKENI. Trimming removed 5 bases from V and 5 bases from J, with 9 bases in between. The CDR3 spells CASSIQKNEKLFF. The CDR3 DNA follows: TGTGCCAGCTCAATACAGAAAAATGAAAAACTGTTTTTT.

This chain connects TRBV7-2 to TRBJ2-7, with D tentatively TRBD1 (6 bases). V lost 2 bases, J lost 5 bases, and 7 bases lay in between. Germline V lookup: CDR1 SGHTA, CDR2 FQGNSA. The CDR3 covers 12 residues. The CDR3 DNA reads as TGTGCCAGCAGCTTATCAGGGGACGAGCAGTACTTC. Translation: CASSLSGDEQYF. Complete variable domain (other parts from reference TRBV7-2 and TRBJ2-7): GAGVSQSPSNKVTEKGKDVELRCDPISGHTALYWYRQSLGQGLEFLIYFQGNSAPDKSGLPSDRFSAERTGGSVSTLTIQRTQQEDSAVYLCASSLSGDEQYFGPGTRLTVT.